This TCR beta chain was observed in a study of T-cell reconstitution after alpha-beta-depleted transplantation in children. The authors prepared the TCRbeta library with unique molecular identifiers. TCRdb fed the PCR reads into MiXCR, producing one record per CDR3 protein. The sample contains hundreds of thousands of distinct CDR3 sequences, about 15% of which appear only once. This CDR3 has 15 residues. The V and J ends lost 5 bases and 2 bases respectively, with 19 bases between them. Germline assignment: CDR1 DFQATT and CDR2 SNEGSKA (reference sequence). The chain carries TRBV20-1 and TRBJ2-7; weak D call: TRBD1 (5 bases). Source: PBMCs from the stem cell graft donor, taken from the stem cell graft. The TCR sequence derives from a human donor who donated a stem cell graft to a child with acute myeloid leukemia. CDR3 DNA: TGCAGTGCTCCACCACCAGGGCTCGGAGCCTACGAGCAGTACTTC. Translating it yields CSAPPPGLGAYEQYF.